The rows below give T cell receptor beta chains drawn from one sample of a study of CD8+ T cells in alopecia areata. TCRdb's table, derived via immunoSEQ multiplex PCR, lists solely in-frame clones and lacks some. The sample lists more than 11,000 clones, 50% to 60% occurring once. The sequenced sample was skin, obtained at week 0. These receptors all stem from a human donor with alopecia areata. Both conserved end residues are part of each CDR3. D genes are given only for firm matches. Expanded clones get a size class; other rows say once, few or many, or leave the size out.

>NA|TRBV6-5|TRBJ2-5|NA
TGTGCCAGCAGTTCTCGGGTGGATGGGACCCAGTACTTC
CASSSRVDGTQYF
>NA|TRBV19|TRBJ2-1|TRBD2
TGTGCCAGTAGTATGTCCAGAGGAGGACTAGCGGGGGGTTACTCCTACAATGAGCAGTTCTTC
CASSMSRGGLAGGYSYNEQFF
>few|TRBV9|TRBJ1-5|NA
TGTGCCAGCAGCGTGTCCCCCAATCAGCCCCAGCATTTT
CASSVSPNQPQHF
>few|TRBV4-2|TRBJ2-7|TRBD1
TGTGCCAGCAGCCAAGGGGGACAGGGGACATCCTACGAGCAGTACTTC
CASSQGGQGTSYEQYF
>few|TRBV7-2|TRBJ1-6|NA
TGTGCCAGCAGCTTAACCCCAGGGGTAGGGTCACCCCTCCACTTT
CASSLTPGVGSPLHF
>few|TRBV2|TRBJ1-1|NA
TGTGCCAGCAGGACGGGTGTCCCTGAAGCTTTCTTT
CASRTGVPEAFF
>NA|TRBV2|TRBJ2-7|NA
TGTGCCGGGCGGGACGGTATCTACGAGCAGTACTTC
CAGRDGIYEQYF
>NA|TRBV5-5|TRBJ1-4|NA
TGTGCCAGCAGCTTGACCGGACAGCTAAATGAAAAACTGTTTTTT
CASSLTGQLNEKLFF
>few|TRBV6-1|TRBJ2-2|TRBD1
TGTGCCATCAGTGAAGGTGGCAGGGGGCGCCGAGTAACCGGGGAGCTGTTTTTT
CAISEGGRGRRVTGELFF
>NA|TRBV4-3|TRBJ1-2|NA
TGCGCCAGCAGCCAAGTGGACAGCTATGGCTACACCTTC
CASSQVDSYGYTF
>NA|TRBV30|TRBJ2-7|NA
TGTGCCTGGAGCTCATACTACGAGCAGTACTTC
CAWSSYYEQYF
>NA|TRBV4-1|TRBJ1-6|TRBD1
TGCGCCAGCAGCCAAGATATGGGACAGGGCTTTTCACCCCTCCACTTT
CASSQDMGQGFSPLHF
>few|TRBV5-1|TRBJ1-1|TRBD1
TGCGCCAGCAGCACCGGACAGGCTGGCGCTGAAGCTTTCTTT
CASSTGQAGAEAFF
>NA|TRBV7-9|TRBJ2-3|TRBD2
TGTGCCAGCAGCCCAGGCCCTAGCGGGGGATTACCAGATACGCAGTATTTT
CASSPGPSGGLPDTQYF
>few|TRBV28|TRBJ2-7|NA
TGTGCCAGCAGACCCGGGACAAACTCCTACGAGCAGTACTTC
CASRPGTNSYEQYF
>NA|TRBV27|TRBJ2-1|TRBD1
TGTGCCAGCAGCGAAGGGACAGCAATCACGCCCTACAATGAGCAGTTCTTC
CASSEGTAITPYNEQFF
>NA|TRBV19|TRBJ2-6|TRBD1
TGTGCCAGTAGTACCCGACAGGGACGGAGCAGCGTCCTGACTTTC
CASSTRQGRSSVLTF
>NA|TRBV7-2|TRBJ1-2|NA
TGTGCCAGCAGCTTAGGAGGACAAGACGGCTACACCTTC
CASSLGGQDGYTF
>medium-sized|TRBV11-2|TRBJ1-1|TRBD1
TGTGCCAGCAGCTTAGCCGGGACAGAATACATGAACACTGAAGCTTTCTTT
CASSLAGTEYMNTEAFF
>NA|TRBV4-3|TRBJ2-1|TRBD2
TGCGCCAGCAGCCCAAGTAGCGGGGGGGCCTGCAATGAGCAGTTCTTC
CASSPSSGGACNEQFF
>NA|TRBV7-7|TRBJ2-2|TRBD2
TGTGCTAGCAGCTTAGATCGGCTAGCGGGGAACACCGGGGAGCTGTTTTTT
CASSLDRLAGNTGELFF
>few|TRBV7-3|TRBJ1-1|NA
TGTGCCAGCGGAGCGGGGCCGAGAACTGAAGCTTTCTTT
CASGAGPRTEAFF
>few|TRBV13|TRBJ2-3|NA
TGTGCCAGCAGCTTTACAGGGCCAGATACGCAGTATTTT
CASSFTGPDTQYF
>NA|TRBV7-9|TRBJ2-3|TRBD2
TGTGCCAGCAGCTTCCCGGGACTAGGGTTAGATACGCAGTATTTT
CASSFPGLGLDTQYF
>few|TRBV28|TRBJ1-5|NA
TGTGCCAGCAGTTTCTTTACAAGTTTCATTCAGCCCCAGCATTTT
CASSFFTSFIQPQHF
>few|TRBV19|TRBJ2-4|TRBD1
TGTGCCAGTAGTATGGTACAGGGGTCGATAGCCAAAAACATTCAGTACTTC
CASSMVQGSIAKNIQYF
>few|TRBV7-2|TRBJ2-1|NA
TGTGCCAGCAGCTTGGGGGCCTCCATTCATCAGTTCTTC
CASSLGASIHQFF
>NA|TRBV9|TRBJ2-7|TRBD1
TGTGCCAGCAGCGATCCGGGGACAGGGGCCTACGAGCAGTACTTC
CASSDPGTGAYEQYF